This TCR beta chain is from a study of blood T cell repertoires in COVID-19. Study context: COVID-19 samples collected from the United States, Italy and Spain covered acute and convalescent phases. T cells, B-cell-depleted T cells, or PBMCs supplied cDNA or gDNA.

Original methodology: Quantification of nucleated cells was approximated via reference gene primer amplification. Data came from immunoSEQ multiplex PCR; TCRdb stores just in-frame clones and leaves some out. V and J calls and clone size are given by that table; D and trimming were obtained from the DNA. The data show around 110,000 clones, 75% to 90% seen once. The CDR3 sequence is 15 residues long. J lost 1 base, V lost 5 bases, and 3 bases had no gene match. Germline V gene sequence: CDR1 SGHRS, CDR2 YFSETQ. The specimen was peripheral blood. The chain has TRBV5-1 and TRBJ2-2; 9 bases agree with TRBD2. The sequence was obtained from a man between 65 and 85 years old with acute or convalescent COVID-19. CDR3 in amino acids: CASRRLAENTGELFF. CDR3 nucleotides: TGCGCCAGCAGACGACTAGCGGAGAACACCGGGGAGCTGTTTTTT. The whole variable domain, filled in from reference TRBV5-1 and TRBJ2-2, reads KAGVTQTPRYLIKTRGQQVTLSCSPISGHRSVSWYQQTPGQGLQFLFEYFSETQRNKGNFPGRFSGRQFSNSRSEMNVSTLELGDSALYLCASRRLAENTGELFFGEGSRLTVL.